The 20 T cell receptor beta chains in this list originate from one sample, sequenced in a study of T-cell memory formation after mild COVID-19. TCRdb passed the 5' RACE reads through MiXCR, listing each CDR3 protein once. The sample contains approximately 300,000 distinct CDR3 sequences, about 15% of which appear only once. Sequencing was performed on PBMCs or a T cell subset sorted from them (not recorded which). Every receptor here comes from a man aged 18-30 years who had mild COVID-19 (a few samples of this study predate the infection). Cell type and time point are not known.

The table lists this clonotype with many counts. J is TRBJ2-1 and V is TRBV5-1, with 13 bases lining up with TRBD2. The trim removed 0 bases at V and 6 bases at J, leaving 6 bases unmatched. Germline lookup yields CDR1 SGHRS and CDR2 YFSETQ. The CDR3 consists of 17 residues. CDR3 coding DNA: TGCGCCAGCAGCTTGGCCGGGACTAGCGGGGAACCCAATGAGCAGTTCTTC. This gives the protein CASSLAGTSGEPNEQFF. The full variable domain, in which reference TRBV5-1 and TRBJ2-1 provide the parts outside the CDR3, is KAGVTQTPRYLIKTRGQQVTLSCSPISGHRSVSWYQQTPGQGLQFLFEYFSETQRNKGNFPGRFSGRQFSNSRSEMNVSTLELGDSALYLCASSLAGTSGEPNEQFFGPGTRLTVL.

This clonotype was counted a few times. This chain connects TRBV12-3 or TRBV12-4 to TRBJ2-3; 8 bases map to TRBD2. CDR3 length: 14 residues. J lost 3 bases, V lost 7 bases, and 6 bases had no gene match. The CDR3 here is CASTLTSGTDTQYF. The CDR3 DNA sequence: TGTGCCAGCACCCTTACTAGCGGTACAGATACGCAGTATTTT.

In its sample, this clonotype was seen many times. J is TRBJ1-2 and V is TRBV20-1; D uncertain. Germline CDR1 and CDR2: DFQATT and SNEGSKA (reference sequence). Trimming removed 0 bases from V and 1 base from J, with 0 bases in between. The CDR3 has 11 residues. The CDR3 bases are TGCAGTGCTAGAGATAACTATGGCTACACCTTC. Translated, it gives CSARDNYGYTF.

The chain joins TRBV20-1 to TRBJ2-2; TRBD1 agrees at 7 bases. The CDR3 contains 14 residues. Losses at the gene ends were 3 bases for V and 11 bases for J; bases not matched to a gene: 12. The germline V gene has CDR1 DFQATT and CDR2 SNEGSKA (reference sequence). Written as DNA, the CDR3 is TGCAGTGCTAGGTTGTATCCAGGGGGTAGCGAGCTGTTTTTT. Encoded protein: CSARLYPGGSELFF.

The rearrangement joins TRBV7-3 to TRBJ2-1; D perhaps matches TRBD2 (7 bases). Trimming shortened V by 5 bases and J by 10 bases, and 15 bases separated the two germline ends. There are 13 residues in the CDR3. CDR1 and CDR2 from the germline V gene are SGHTA and FQGTGA. The CDR3 loop reads CASSRGAREEQFF. The CDR3 nucleotides are TGTGCCAGCAGCCGGGGGGCTAGAGAAGAGCAGTTCTTC. The entire variable domain, with the rest obtained from reference TRBV7-3 and TRBJ2-1, is as follows: GAGVSQTPSNKVTEKGKYVELRCDPISGHTALYWYRQSLGQGPEFLIYFQGTGAADDSGLPNDRFFAVRPEGSVSTLKIQRTERGDSAVYLCASSRGAREEQFFGPGTRLTVL.

The gene calls are TRBV28 and TRBJ2-1, with TRBD1 as a possible D gene (6 bases). The ends were cut back, 7 bases at V and 7 bases at J, with 17 bases in the middle. This CDR3 is built from 14 residues. In germline, CDR1 is MDHEN, CDR2 SYDVKM. The CDR3: CASNPQGLRNEQFF. CDR3 sequence (DNA): TGTGCCAGCAACCCCCAGGGGTTAAGGAATGAGCAGTTCTTC.

The chain links TRBV6-5 to TRBJ2-5, with D unclear. The germline CDR1 and CDR2 sequences are MNHEY and SVGAGI. Trimming stripped 4 bases from V and 4 bases from J, with 16 bases between. CDR3 length equals 15 residues. The CDR3 protein is CASSLGSGLGETQYF. The CDR3 nucleotides read TGTGCCAGCAGTTTGGGGTCGGGCCTGGGAGAGACCCAGTACTTC.

This rearrangement joins TRBV5-1 to TRBJ2-5, with TRBD2 identical over 9 bases. The CDR3 sequence is 15 residues long. The ends lost 5 bases at V and 3 bases at J; junction bases unmatched: 8. Germline V gene data show CDR1 as SGHRS and CDR2 as YFSETQ. CDR3 in DNA: TGCGCCAGCAGAAGGCGGGGGGGCCCAGAAGAGACCCAGTACTTC. Amino acids: CASRRRGGPEETQYF.

This clonotype was seen only a few times. This chain links TRBV6-5 with TRBJ2-3, with D perhaps given as TRBD1 or TRBD2 (5 bases each). Germline CDR1 is MNHEY and CDR2 is SVGAGI. V dropped 5 bases and J dropped 2 bases, with 14 bases sitting between them. This CDR3 is built from 15 residues. This chain's CDR3 is CASSAPGRATDTQYF. The CDR3, as DNA: TGTGCCAGCAGTGCCCCGGGACGGGCCACAGATACGCAGTATTTT.

This clonotype turned up a few times. The gene calls are TRBV20-1 and TRBJ2-3; no clear D. The CDR3 runs 11 residues. Trimming shortened V by 5 bases and J by 7 bases, and 10 bases separated the two germline ends. Germline V CDR1 and CDR2: DFQATT, SNEGSKA (reference sequence). The CDR3 here is CSAFQLNTQYF. As DNA, the CDR3 is TGCAGTGCTTTTCAATTAAATACGCAGTATTTT.

V is TRBV7-6 and J is TRBJ2-3; D perhaps matches TRBD2 (7 bases). This CDR3 contains 15 residues. V shed 8 bases and J shed 0 bases, with 15 bases lying between them. Germline assignment: CDR1 SGHVS and CDR2 FNYEAQ. The chain's CDR3 is CASGGGRTSTDTQYF. CDR3 DNA: TGTGCCAGCGGCGGGGGCCGAACTAGCACAGATACGCAGTATTTT.

V is TRBV27 and J is TRBJ2-1; TRBD2 aligns across 13 bases. Germline CDR1 MNHEY, CDR2 SMNVEV (reference sequence). CDR3 length: 17 amino acids. The J segment lost 0 bases and the V segment lost 7 bases, leaving 6 bases of the junction unmatched. The DNA for the CDR3 is TGTGCCAGCAAGACTAGCGGGGGGATAAGCTCCTACAATGAGCAGTTCTTC. This sequence encodes CASKTSGGISSYNEQFF.

The chain carries TRBV7-9 and TRBJ1-6, with no clear D. The CDR3 length is 14 residues. V was cut by 5 bases and J by 9 bases, with 14 bases left in between. CDR1 and CDR2 from the germline V gene are SEHNR and FQNEAQ (reference sequence). The CDR3 loop reads CASSTTTMGSPLHF. In DNA, the CDR3 is TGTGCCAGCAGCACGACTACCATGGGTTCACCCCTCCACTTT.

The sample holds a few counts of this clonotype. CDR3 in DNA: TGTGCCATCAGTGAGTCGCCGGGGAGGGGGCGGAGGCGAGGCGATGGCTACACCTTC. Its protein is CAISESPGRGRRRGDGYTF. The chain recombines TRBV10-3 with TRBJ1-2; 7 nucleotides match TRBD1. The CDR3 has 19 residues. Per germline, CDR1 ENHRY and CDR2 SYGVKD. V gave up 0 bases and J gave up 6 bases; unmatched junction bases: 19.

This rearrangement joins TRBV10-3 to TRBJ2-3, with 11 positions matching TRBD1. The germline V gene has CDR1 ENHRY and CDR2 SYGVKD. The V and J ends lost 9 bases and 1 base, in that order; junction bases with no gene match: 6. The CDR3 is 15 amino acids. As DNA, the CDR3 is TGTGCCATACAGCAGGGACAGGGGGGCACAGATACGCAGTATTTT. This sequence encodes CAIQQGQGGTDTQYF.

The chain uses TRBV20-1 and TRBJ2-3; D remains unclear. Per germline, CDR1 DFQATT and CDR2 SNEGSKA (reference sequence). This CDR3 contains 14 residues. The V end lost 0 bases, the J end lost 2 bases, and 9 bases lay between the germline ends. The CDR3 DNA reads as TGCAGTGCTAGAGACTATCTCAACACAGATACGCAGTATTTT. Translating gives CSARDYLNTDTQYF.

This clonotype was seen a few times. This sequence joins TRBV7-2 and TRBJ1-1, with D possibly matching TRBD1 (5 bases). The CDR3 is 15 amino acids. V lost 2 bases and J lost 1, with 11 bases in between. The germline gives CDR1 SGHTA, CDR2 FQGNSA. The CDR3 sequence: CASSLYFGTNTEAFF. The CDR3 DNA reads TGTGCCAGCAGCTTATACTTCGGGACGAACACTGAAGCTTTCTTT.

The sample holds a few counts of this clonotype. CDR3 amino acids: CASSLGDRGPSPLHF. Here the CDR3 DNA reads TGTGCCAGCAGCTTAGGGGACAGGGGGCCTTCACCCCTCCACTTT. The rearrangement joins TRBV7-9 to TRBJ1-6; TRBD1 matches 12 bases. Germline V lookup: CDR1 SEHNR, CDR2 FQNEAQ (reference sequence). Trimming removed 1 base from V and 9 bases from J; junction bases left unmatched: 1. CDR3 length: 15 residues.

This clonotype was seen repeatedly, ten times or more. J is TRBJ1-1 and V is TRBV12-3 or TRBV12-4; D unclear. The CDR3 sequence is 14 residues long. Trimming left V 2 bases short and J 4 bases short, with 11 bases between. CDR3 sequence reads: CASSLYPGTTEAFF. For the CDR3, the DNA is TGTGCCAGCAGTTTATACCCAGGTACCACTGAAGCTTTCTTT.

This clonotype was detected many times. The chain links TRBV6-5 to TRBJ2-1, with TRBD2 matching 8 bases. Germline CDR1 MNHEY, CDR2 SVGAGI. The ends lost 5 bases at V and 10 bases at J; junction bases unmatched: 13. CDR3 length: 15 residues. CDR3 residues: CASSTKLGGAREQFF. The CDR3 nucleotides read TGTGCCAGCAGTACTAAGCTCGGGGGGGCCCGGGAGCAGTTCTTC.